These 21 T cell receptor beta chains originate from one sample sequenced in a study of blood T cell repertoires in COVID-19. TCRdb's copy holds only in-frame clones and misses some; the assay was immunoSEQ multiplex PCR. The sample lists 250,000 to 300,000 clones, 75% to 90% occurring once. Specimen: PBMCs or T cells enriched from blood (not recorded which). These receptors came from a woman between 35 and 50 years old who had recovered from COVID-19.

V is TRBV19 and J is TRBJ2-7; perhaps TRBD2 as D (6 bases). CDR1 and CDR2 from the germline V gene are LNHDA and SQIVND (reference sequence). Trimming took off 4 bases at V and 5 bases at J, with 18 bases between the two ends. This CDR3 region has 15 residues. The CDR3 coding sequence is TGTGCCAGTAGTACGTCCGGGACTTCACTCAACGAGCAGTACTTC. As protein: CASSTSGTSLNEQYF.

The rearrangement uses TRBV4-3 and TRBJ2-7; the D gene is possibly TRBD2 (6 bases). Trimming removed 1 base from V and 1 base from J, with 14 bases in between. Germline assignment: CDR1 LGHNA and CDR2 YSLEER. This CDR3 comprises 16 residues. The CDR3 region has the DNA TGCGCCAGCAGCCAAGTTCGGGAGTTTGCGTCCTACGAGCAGTACTTC. Translation gives CASSQVREFASYEQYF.

The chain carries TRBV19 and TRBJ2-5; maybe TRBD2 (6 bases). Trimming took 3 bases from V and 5 from J, leaving 19 bases between them. CDR3 size: 16 residues. Germline V gene sequence: CDR1 LNHDA, CDR2 SQIVND (reference sequence). The CDR3 sequence is CASSIGLMRGLETQYF. In nucleotides, the CDR3 is TGTGCCAGTAGTATCGGACTAATGAGGGGTCTTGAGACCCAGTACTTC.

V and J are TRBV5-1 and TRBJ1-6, with TRBD1 as a possible D gene (6 bases). The germline gives CDR1 SGHRS, CDR2 YFSETQ. The germline V and J ends were trimmed by 2 bases and 7 bases, with 13 bases remaining between them. The CDR3 loop spans 15 amino acids. The CDR3 region is CASSFRGQTNSPLHF. The CDR3 DNA reads as TGCGCCAGCAGCTTCCGTGGACAGACGAATTCACCCCTCCACTTT.

The rearrangement links TRBV19 to TRBJ2-5, with a possible D match to TRBD1 (5 bases). Trimming took off 6 bases at V and 1 base at J, with 12 bases between the two ends. Looked up from germline, CDR1 is LNHDA and CDR2 is SQIVND (reference sequence). CDR3 length equals 14 residues. CDR3 amino acids: CASSPGHTQETQYF. Here the CDR3 DNA reads TGTGCCAGTAGCCCAGGACACACCCAAGAGACCCAGTACTTC.

This sequence joins TRBV30 and TRBJ1-2; no clear D gene. Trimming pared 1 base from V and 5 bases from J, leaving 26 bases between. This CDR3 is built from 18 residues. CDR1 GTSNPN and CDR2 SVGIG come from the germline V gene (reference sequence). The CDR3 region has the DNA TGTGCCTGGAGTGGGCCTTCCGGGCCTCCAGCGGGATCATATGGCTACACCTTC. Translating gives CAWSGPSGPPAGSYGYTF.

The chain combines TRBV10-3 with TRBJ2-1, with 9 bases identical to TRBD2. V shed 0 bases and J 3 bases; nucleotides not matched to a gene: 3. The germline V gene encodes CDR1 ENHRY and CDR2 SYGVKD. The CDR3 extends over 16 amino acids. CDR3 loop: CAISESSGGSYNEQFF. CDR3 bases: TGTGCCATCAGTGAGTCTAGCGGGGGTAGCTACAATGAGCAGTTCTTC.

The V gene is TRBV18, the J gene TRBJ1-2; 9 nucleotides agree with TRBD1. The V and J ends lost 2 bases and 5 bases, in that order; junction bases with no gene match: 3. This CDR3 spans 14 amino acids. Germline V CDR1 and CDR2: KGHSH, LQKENI. Here the CDR3 reads CASSPEQGAYGYTF. The DNA of the CDR3 is TGTGCCAGCTCACCAGAACAGGGGGCTTATGGCTACACCTTC.

The chain combines TRBV5-1 with TRBJ2-7; 11 bases align to TRBD2. The junction had 9 bases not matched to a gene; V was cut back by 4 bases and J by 0 bases. The germline CDR1 and CDR2 sequences are SGHRS and YFSETQ. The CDR3 is 17 residues long. The CDR3 DNA reads as TGCGCCAGCAGCACCTCCCTTACTAGCGGGGGCTCCTACGAGCAGTACTTC. Its translation is CASSTSLTSGGSYEQYF.

V is TRBV6-1 and J is TRBJ1-5; D may be TRBD1 (5 bases). The CDR3 covers 15 residues. Per the germline V gene, CDR1 is MNHNS and CDR2 is SASEGT. V dropped 0 bases and J dropped 0 bases, with 6 bases sitting between them. Here the CDR3 reads CASSEARASNQPQHF. The DNA for the CDR3 is TGTGCCAGCAGTGAAGCCAGGGCTAGCAATCAGCCCCAGCATTTT.

The chain employs TRBV6-5 and TRBJ1-2; 9 bases fit TRBD1. Germline V gene lookup returns CDR1 MNHEY and CDR2 SVGAGI. CDR3 length: 13 residues. The V segment lost 4 bases and the J segment 6 bases; nucleotides outside the gene matches: 3. The CDR3 nucleotides are TGTGCCAGCAGTTTTACAGGGGGCCATGGCTACACCTTC. Its protein product is CASSFTGGHGYTF.

The chain has TRBV7-9 and TRBJ1-2; D not resolved. Germline V CDR1 and CDR2: SEHNR, FQNEAQ (reference sequence). V lost 3 bases and J lost 1, with 6 bases in between. The CDR3 runs 13 residues. The CDR3 region has the DNA TGTGCCAGCAGCTTGAGGGATAACTATGGCTACACCTTC. Translated: CASSLRDNYGYTF.

V is TRBV15 and J is TRBJ1-2; D gene ambiguous. This CDR3 is built from 13 residues. Germline V CDR1 and CDR2: LNHNV, YYDKDF (reference sequence). The V end lost 5 bases, the J end lost 1 base, and 8 bases lay between the germline ends. As DNA, the CDR3 is TGTGCCACCAGCGGAGGCGTTAACTATGGCTACACCTTC. This sequence encodes CATSGGVNYGYTF.

The rearrangement links TRBV3-1 (or the pseudogene TRBV3-2) to TRBJ2-6; D may be TRBD1 (6 bases). The V end was cut by 1 base, the J end by 4 bases, with 14 bases between. Germline CDR1 is LGHDT and CDR2 is YNNKEL (reference sequence). There are 17 residues in the CDR3. The CDR3 DNA sequence: TGTGCCAGCAGCCAAGGCAGGGGAAGGTTAGGGGCCAACGTCCTGACTTTC. Translation gives CASSQGRGRLGANVLTF.

The chain carries TRBV19 and TRBJ1-4; possibly TRBD1 for D (5 bases). V lost 1 base and J lost 8, with 17 bases in between. Germline V gene data show CDR1 as LNHDA and CDR2 as SQIVND (reference sequence). The CDR3 is made up of 16 amino acids. CDR3: CASSIAPGLLKEKLFF. CDR3 sequence (DNA): TGTGCCAGTAGTATAGCACCGGGACTTCTAAAGGAAAAACTGTTTTTT.

The chain employs TRBV2 and TRBJ1-1; 7 positions match TRBD1. Looked up from germline, CDR1 is SNHLY and CDR2 is FYNNEI. J lost 4 bases, V lost 7 bases, and 9 bases had no gene match. This CDR3 spans 14 amino acids. CDR3 in amino acids: CASKLQGFGTEAFF. The CDR3 nucleotides read TGTGCCAGCAAATTACAGGGGTTCGGCACTGAAGCTTTCTTT.

V gene TRBV7-2 combines with J gene TRBJ1-1; D unresolved. Germline V gene data show CDR1 as SGHTA and CDR2 as FQGNSA. There are 15 residues in the CDR3. Deletions cut 5 bases from V and 4 bases from J, with 17 bases between. In DNA form, the CDR3 reads TGTGCCAGCAGCCCTGTGGTGGGCCCCCGCACTGAAGCTTTCTTT. Its translation: CASSPVVGPRTEAFF.

The genes are TRBV9 and TRBJ2-7, with TRBD1 identical over 10 bases. This CDR3 is built from 16 residues. Trimming at V came to 0 bases and at J to 3 bases, leaving 6 bases not matched to a gene. CDR1 and CDR2 from the germline V gene are SGDLS and YYNGEE. In DNA form, the CDR3 reads TGTGCCAGCAGCGTAGGAGTAGGGACAGGGGTCTACGAGCAGTACTTC. Encoded protein: CASSVGVGTGVYEQYF.

The chain joins TRBV19 to TRBJ1-1; D is unresolved. Per germline, CDR1 LNHDA and CDR2 SQIVND (reference sequence). The CDR3 is 14 residues long. V was clipped by 11 bases and J by 3 bases, with 19 bases between them. The DNA for the CDR3 is TGTGCCTTCGAACAAAGAGGGAGGGACACTGAAGCTTTCTTT. Translating gives CAFEQRGRDTEAFF.

The chain's CDR3 is CASSLDPGDRGNEQYF. DNA of the CDR3: TGTGCCAGCAGCTTGGACCCCGGGGACAGGGGTAACGAGCAGTACTTC. V gene TRBV5-6 combines with J gene TRBJ2-7; TRBD1 aligns across 10 bases. Trimming cost V 0 bases and J 5 bases; bases outside gene matches: 8. This CDR3 comprises 16 residues. The V gene's germline CDR1 is SGHDT and CDR2 YYEEEE.

The chain employs TRBV7-9 and TRBJ2-3, with D tentatively TRBD1 (8 bases). The CDR3 is 15 residues long. Germline lookup yields CDR1 SEHNR and CDR2 FQNEAQ (reference sequence). The V end was cut by 3 bases, the J end by 4 bases, with 14 bases between. The CDR3 DNA sequence: TGTGCCAGCAGCTTCCACAGGGGGGGCCCAGATACGCAGTATTTT. It encodes CASSFHRGGPDTQYF.